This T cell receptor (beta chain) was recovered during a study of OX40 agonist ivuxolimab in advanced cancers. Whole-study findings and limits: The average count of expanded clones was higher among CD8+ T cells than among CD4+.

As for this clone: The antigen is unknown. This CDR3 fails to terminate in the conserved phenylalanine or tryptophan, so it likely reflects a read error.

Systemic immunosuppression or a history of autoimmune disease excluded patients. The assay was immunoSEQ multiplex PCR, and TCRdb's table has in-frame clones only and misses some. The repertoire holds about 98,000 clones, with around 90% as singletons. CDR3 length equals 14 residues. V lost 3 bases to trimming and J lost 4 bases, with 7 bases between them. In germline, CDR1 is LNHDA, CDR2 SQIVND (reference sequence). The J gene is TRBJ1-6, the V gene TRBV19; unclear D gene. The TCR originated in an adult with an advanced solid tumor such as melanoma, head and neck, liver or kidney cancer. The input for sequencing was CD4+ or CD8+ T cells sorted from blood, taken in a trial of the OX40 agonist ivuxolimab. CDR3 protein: CASSIRAYNSPLHL. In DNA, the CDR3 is TGTGCCAGTAGTATTAGGGCGTATAATTCACCCCTCCACCTT.